These T cell receptor beta chains were read from a single sample in a study of blood T cells in healthy people across ages. TCRdb reprocessed the 5' RACE reads with MiXCR, giving one entry per CDR3 protein. The sample lists roughly 1,100,000 distinct CDR3 sequences; almost 25% were seen once. These data were likewise used in another study, on T cells of mothers and their children.

The sample comprised blood. All receptors come from a girl aged 2-10 years in good health. Both conserved end residues are part of each CDR3. D genes are given only for firm matches. The size of a clone is reported for some rows only, either as once, few or many, or as a class for expanded clones.

V	J	size	D	DNA	CDR3
TRBV29-1	TRBJ1-1	-	-	TGCAGCGTGACGGTTATGAACACTGAAGCTTTCTTT	CSVTVMNTEAFF
TRBV28	TRBJ2-5	once	TRBD1	TGTGCCAGCAGTTGGACAGGGGTCGAGCGGTACTTC	CASSWTGVERYF
TRBV12-3/TRBV12-4	TRBJ1-2	few	-	TGTGCCAGCCGAGGGGCGGGCTACACCTTC	CASRGAGYTF
TRBV20-1	TRBJ2-1	-	TRBD2	TGCAGTGCTAGCCACAGCGGGGGGGCACATGTGCAGTTCTTC	CSASHSGGAHVQFF
TRBV13	TRBJ2-7	few	TRBD2	TGTGCCAGCAGCTTCATGGGAGGGGACGAGCAGTACTTC	CASSFMGGDEQYF
TRBV4-3	TRBJ2-3	few	-	TGCGCCAGCAGCCGAACGTCGGTTCTAGCGCGCACAGATACGCAGTATTTT	CASSRTSVLARTDTQYF
TRBV29-1	TRBJ2-7	few	-	TGCAGCGTTGGCCACCTTCTCTACGAGCAGTACTTC	CSVGHLLYEQYF
TRBV27	TRBJ2-7	-	TRBD2	TGTGCCAGCAGTGGGGCGGGGGGGACCTACGAGCAGTACTTC	CASSGAGGTYEQYF
TRBV27	TRBJ1-2	-	TRBD1	TGTGCCAGCGCACCGGGACAGGGCTATGGCTACACCTTC	CASAPGQGYGYTF
TRBV6-6	TRBJ1-1	-	TRBD1	TGTGCCAGCAGGTCCGGGACAGCTACTGAAGCTTTCTTT	CASRSGTATEAFF
TRBV7-3	TRBJ1-1	few	TRBD1	TGTGCCAGCAGCTCGCCAGGGGGGTTCGGGGCAGCGAACACTGAAGCTTTCTTT	CASSSPGGFGAANTEAFF
TRBV7-2	TRBJ2-5	-	-	TGTGCCAGCAGCTCATCTACGACACTCCAAGAGACCCAGTACTTC	CASSSSTTLQETQYF
TRBV7-9	TRBJ1-4	few	TRBD1	TGTGCCAGCAGCTTAGCGCATGGACAGGTGAATGAAAAACTGTTTTTT	CASSLAHGQVNEKLFF
TRBV19	TRBJ2-7	-	-	TGTGCCAGTTCGTCCCCCGAGCAGTACTTC	CASSSPEQYF
TRBV3-1	TRBJ1-1	few	-	TGTGCCAGCAGCCCGGCCGGGCACCCGGGGACTGAAGCTTTCTTT	CASSPAGHPGTEAFF
TRBV2	TRBJ2-2	few	-	TGTGCCAGCAGTGGTCACAGAGTTCAAGGGGAGCTGTTTTTT	CASSGHRVQGELFF
TRBV7-6	TRBJ2-7	few	-	TGTGCCAGCAGCTCCAATTTGGGGGCAGAGCAGTACTTC	CASSSNLGAEQYF
TRBV7-9	TRBJ2-7	few	-	TGTGCCGGCAGCACTGGACAGTCGGGCGAGCAGTACTTC	CAGSTGQSGEQYF
TRBV19	TRBJ2-4	many	-	TGTGCCAGTACCAAAGGGGGAGACTTAAACATTCAGTACTTC	CASTKGGDLNIQYF
TRBV7-9	TRBJ2-5	-	TRBD2	TGTGCCAGCAGCGTTCCCGACCAGCGGGGGGTCGAGGAGACCCAGTACTTC	CASSVPDQRGVEETQYF
TRBV24-1	TRBJ2-1	-	-	TGTGCCACCAGCGATCGGTCGAGCCTCCAACACAATGAGCAGTTCTTC	CATSDRSSLQHNEQFF
TRBV5-1	TRBJ2-1	few	TRBD2	TGCGCCAGCAGCTCCGGGACTAGCGGGATCAGCTCCTACAATGAGCAGTTCTTC	CASSSGTSGISSYNEQFF
TRBV4-3	TRBJ2-3	few	-	TGCGCCAGCAGCCAGTCAGGGCCAAGCACAGATACGCAGTATTTT	CASSQSGPSTDTQYF
TRBV20-1	TRBJ2-1	-	-	TGCAGTGCTAGACAGTTAGGTGGTGAGCAGTTCTTC	CSARQLGGEQFF
TRBV20-1	TRBJ2-4	-	-	TGCAGTGCTAGATCGGTGAAAAACATTCAGTACTTC	CSARSVKNIQYF
TRBV9	TRBJ1-5	few	-	TGTGCCAGCAGCGTAGGGGGCGGCGGTCAGCCCCAGCATTTT	CASSVGGGGQPQHF
TRBV12-5	TRBJ1-5	few	-	TGTGCTAGTGGTTTAGGTGAGCCCCAGCATTTT	CASGLGEPQHF
TRBV10-3	TRBJ2-3	few	-	TGTGCCATCAGTGACGGAGAGACAGATACGCAGTATTTT	CAISDGETDTQYF
TRBV5-1	TRBJ2-1	-	-	TGCGCCAGCGGAGACAGAAGCTCCTACAATGAGCAGTTCTTC	CASGDRSSYNEQFF
TRBV7-2	TRBJ2-7	-	TRBD1	TGTGCCAGCAGCCTAGAGGGGACAGGGATCTACGAGCAGTACTTC	CASSLEGTGIYEQYF
TRBV3-1	TRBJ2-1	-	TRBD2	TGTGCCAGCAGCCCCTCGGGAGGACTAACAATTGAGCAGTTCTTC	CASSPSGGLTIEQFF
TRBV5-1	TRBJ2-3	few	-	TGCGCCAGCAGCCTCCGAGTGGCATCAACCACAGATACGCAGTATTTT	CASSLRVASTTDTQYF
TRBV5-1	TRBJ1-2	-	-	TGCGCCAGCAGCTCACCCAGGGATGGCTACACCTTC	CASSSPRDGYTF
TRBV27	TRBJ2-3	few	TRBD2	TGTGCCAGCAGTTTACCGGGACTAGCGGGGGGGCGGGCCACAGATACGCAGTATTTT	CASSLPGLAGGRATDTQYF
TRBV29-1	TRBJ1-1	-	-	TGCAGCGTCCTGACAGAAGGGAGCACTGAAGCTTTCTTT	CSVLTEGSTEAFF
TRBV29-1	TRBJ1-2	-	-	TGCAGCGTTGATGACAGCTATGGCTACACCTTC	CSVDDSYGYTF
TRBV7-3	TRBJ2-3	-	TRBD2	TGTGCCAGCAGCTTATTTGCGGGAGCAGATACGCAGTATTTT	CASSLFAGADTQYF
TRBV6-1	TRBJ1-4	-	-	TGTGCCAGTATAGTCGGGGGGACTTGGGAAAAACTGTTTTTT	CASIVGGTWEKLFF
TRBV5-5	TRBJ2-5	few	TRBD1	TGTGCCAGCAGCTTTTTATCAGGGGGTCAAGAGACCCAGTACTTC	CASSFLSGGQETQYF
TRBV20-1	TRBJ2-7	few	TRBD2	TGCAGTGCCTTTAATCCCGGGACTAGCGGCTACGAGCAGTACTTC	CSAFNPGTSGYEQYF
TRBV5-6	TRBJ2-6	few	-	TGTGCCAGCAGCTTCCAAGGACAGACAAATCCTGGGGCCAACGTCCTGACTTTC	CASSFQGQTNPGANVLTF
TRBV18	TRBJ1-2	-	TRBD1	TGTGCCAGCTCACCTGATATACAGGGGAACTATGGCTACACCTTC	CASSPDIQGNYGYTF
TRBV5-1	TRBJ2-7	few	TRBD1	TGCGCCAGCAGCTCCACTGGGACAGGCTACGAGCAGTACTTC	CASSSTGTGYEQYF
TRBV20-1	TRBJ2-7	-	TRBD2	TGCAGTGCTTCCCTAGCGGCTCCAGTCTACGAGCAGTACTTC	CSASLAAPVYEQYF
TRBV7-8	TRBJ2-5	few	-	TGTGCCAGCAGTTCAGATTGGGGGCCGGGGGAGACCCAGTACTTC	CASSSDWGPGETQYF
TRBV28	TRBJ1-4	-	TRBD1	TGTGCCAGCAGTTTACTACAGGGGGTTGAAAAACTGTTTTTT	CASSLLQGVEKLFF
TRBV7-2	TRBJ1-1	-	TRBD1	TGTGCCAGCAGCTTAGGACAGGGCCGATTGAACACTGAAGCTTTCTTT	CASSLGQGRLNTEAFF
TRBV3-1	TRBJ2-3	-	TRBD2	TGTGCCAGCAGCCAAGATCTAGCGGCTAGCACAGATACGCAGTATTTT	CASSQDLAASTDTQYF
TRBV9	TRBJ2-2	few	-	TGTGCCAGCAGCGTAGACAGCGCGAACACCGGGGAGCTGTTTTTT	CASSVDSANTGELFF
TRBV9	TRBJ2-3	-	-	TGTGCCAGCAGCGTAGGGGGTTGGGGGCAAGAAGATACGCAGTATTTT	CASSVGGWGQEDTQYF
TRBV10-3	TRBJ2-1	-	TRBD2	TGTGCCATCAGTGACGGACTAGGCAATGAGCAGTTCTTC	CAISDGLGNEQFF
TRBV28	TRBJ2-7	-	-	TGTGCCAGCAGTTTGGCCCTTAACCCCTACGAGCAGTACTTC	CASSLALNPYEQYF
TRBV3-1	TRBJ1-4	-	-	TGTGCCAGCAGCCAATACGGTTTGAATGAAAAACTGTTTTTT	CASSQYGLNEKLFF
TRBV4-2	TRBJ2-1	-	TRBD2	TGTGCCTGCACGCCGGGACTAGGGAGCTCCTACAATGAGCAGTTCTTC	CACTPGLGSSYNEQFF
TRBV12-3/TRBV12-4	TRBJ1-2	-	-	TGTGCCAGCAGCTTCGGGGAGGGCTACACCTTC	CASSFGEGYTF
TRBV28	TRBJ1-2	few	-	TGTGCCAGCAGTTCCGGGACAACTGGCTATGGCTACACCTTC	CASSSGTTGYGYTF